Presented here are 20 T cell receptor beta chains from one specimen sequenced in a study of T cell responses to AZD1222 COVID-19 vaccine. The protocol was immunoSEQ multiplex PCR, while the TCRdb copy is restricted to in-frame clones and leaves out a portion. This sample has 150,000 to 200,000 clones; 88% occur once, and the top ten carry over 4.5%. The sample was peripheral blood, taken on day 0 of AZD1222 vaccination. Receptors originate from an adult in good health.

Points on this clone: The identical CDR3 is also encoded by other nucleotide sequences in the sample. V is TRBV4-3 and J is TRBJ2-2; possibly TRBD1 or TRBD2 for D (6 bases each). V gave up 0 bases and J gave up 6 bases, with 8 bases separating them. CDR1 is LGHNA, CDR2 YSLEER, per germline. The CDR3 is made up of 14 amino acids. CDR3 residues: CASSQDRGAGELFF. CDR3 nucleotide sequence: TGCGCCAGCAGCCAAGATAGGGGGGCCGGGGAGCTGTTTTTT.

This clone has a handful of counts. The rearrangement links TRBV5-1 to TRBJ1-1; perhaps TRBD1 as D (5 bases). Germline CDR1 is SGHRS and CDR2 is YFSETQ. The length of the CDR3 is 15 residues. Trimming left V 1 base short and J 3 bases short, with 13 bases between. CDR3 sequence: CASSLLAGQDTEAFF. The CDR3, as DNA: TGCGCCAGCAGCTTGTTAGCGGGGCAGGACACTGAAGCTTTCTTT.

The V call is TRBV7-8, the J call TRBJ1-1; D call uncertain. This CDR3 spans 13 amino acids. Trimming cost V 1 base and J 1 base, with 4 bases left between them. CDR1 and CDR2 (germline): SGHVS, FQNEAQ. The CDR3 sequence: CASSLGRNTEAFF. The CDR3 DNA sequence: TGTGCCAGCAGCTTAGGGAGGAACACTGAAGCTTTCTTT.

The CDR3 is CASSSPTIFTDTQYF. CDR3 sequence (DNA): TGTGCCAGCAGCTCCCCGACTATTTTCACAGATACGCAGTATTTT. The V and J genes are TRBV7-2 and TRBJ2-3; tentatively, D is TRBD2 (5 bases). The CDR3 sequence is 15 residues long. Germline CDR1 and CDR2: SGHTA and FQGNSA. V dropped 4 bases and J dropped 2 bases, with 13 bases sitting between them.

V and J are TRBV6-5 and TRBJ2-7, with D possibly being TRBD2 (6 bases). This CDR3 spans 13 amino acids. Trimming took 8 bases from V and 3 from J, leaving 14 bases between them. Germline-derived CDR1 and CDR2 are MNHEY and SVGAGI. The CDR3 sequence is CASSLGGIYEQYF. CDR3 nucleotide sequence: TGTGCCAGCTCCCTCGGCGGGATCTACGAGCAGTACTTC.

The chain couples TRBV5-5 to TRBJ1-5, with 8 bases fitting TRBD1. The CDR3 totals 16 residues. J lost 5 bases, V lost 2 bases, and 9 bases had no gene match. Germline values: CDR1 SGHKS, CDR2 YYEKEE (reference sequence). The CDR3 sequence is CASSFRTGFPHQPQHF. The CDR3 nucleotides read TGTGCCAGCAGCTTTCGGACAGGGTTCCCTCATCAGCCCCAGCATTTT.

The chain links TRBV5-6 to TRBJ1-3; D is ambiguous. Germline V gene sequence: CDR1 SGHDT, CDR2 YYEEEE. V dropped 1 base and J dropped 4 bases, with 21 bases sitting between them. The CDR3 runs to 18 residues. CDR3 in amino acids: CASSLLFKTVLGGNTIYF. The CDR3 DNA follows: TGTGCCAGCAGCTTGTTATTTAAGACCGTCCTGGGGGGAAACACCATATATTTT.

The chain is built from TRBV11-2 and TRBJ2-5; a possible D gene is TRBD1 (6 bases). There are 14 residues in the CDR3. V shed 8 bases and J shed 3 bases, with 16 bases lying between them. Germline CDR1 is SGHAT and CDR2 is FQNNGV. CDR3 DNA sequence: TGTGCCAGCGCTCGAGGACAGTACGAAGAGACCCAGTACTTC. Amino acid sequence: CASARGQYEETQYF.

The CDR3 DNA reads TGTGCCAGCAGCGTAGATGCAGCTGGGGCCAACGTCCTGACTTTC. This translates into CASSVDAAGANVLTF. This chain links TRBV9 with TRBJ2-6; D not certain. CDR3 length equals 15 residues. With 0 bases removed from V and 2 bases from J, the gap between germline ends came to 6 bases. Germline V gives CDR1 SGDLS, CDR2 YYNGEE.

This clone was recorded once. The rearrangement joins TRBV20-1 to TRBJ2-7; D may be TRBD1 (6 bases). V lost 7 bases and J lost 3, with 10 bases in between. The CDR3 is made up of 11 amino acids. Per the germline V gene, CDR1 is DFQATT and CDR2 is SNEGSKA (reference sequence). CDR3: CSVKGDYEQYF. The CDR3 DNA follows: TGCAGTGTGAAGGGGGACTACGAGCAGTACTTC.

This chain joins TRBV25-1 and TRBJ1-1, with unresolved D. Germline-derived CDR1 and CDR2 are MGHDK and SYGVNS. There are 13 residues in the CDR3. V gave up 5 bases and J gave up 0 bases, with 7 bases separating them. The CDR3 reads CASSLSLNTEAFF. The CDR3 DNA follows: TGTGCCAGCAGTTTATCACTGAACACTGAAGCTTTCTTT. The whole variable domain, remainder taken from reference TRBV25-1 and TRBJ1-1, is EADIYQTPRYLVIGTGKKITLECSQTMGHDKMYWYQQDPGMELHLIHYSYGVNSTEKGDLSSESTVSRIRTEHFPLTLESARPSHTSQYLCASSLSLNTEAFFGQGTRLTVV.

V gene TRBV18 combines with J gene TRBJ1-1, with a possible D match to TRBD1 (5 bases). Germline CDR1 is KGHSH and CDR2 is LQKENI. V was trimmed by 3 bases and J by 5 bases, leaving 13 bases between them. This CDR3 has 14 amino acids. This chain's CDR3 is CASSPGGAGTEAFF. The CDR3 DNA is TGTGCCAGCTCACCGGGAGGGGCCGGAACTGAAGCTTTCTTT.

This clone has only one observation. The V and J genes are TRBV13 and TRBJ2-4; D possibly corresponds to TRBD1 (6 bases). Germline values: CDR1 PRHDT, CDR2 FYEKMQ (reference sequence). This CDR3 region has 16 residues. The V and J ends lost 4 bases and 0 bases respectively, with 13 bases between them. CDR3 residues: CASSSETGLAKNIQYF. The CDR3, as DNA: TGTGCCAGCAGCTCCGAGACAGGTCTAGCCAAAAACATTCAGTACTTC.

The chain links TRBV28 to TRBJ2-7; 7 nucleotides match TRBD1. Looked up from germline, CDR1 is MDHEN and CDR2 is SYDVKM. The CDR3 has 13 amino acids. Losses at the gene ends were 9 bases for V and 0 bases for J; bases not matched to a gene: 5. CDR3 region: CASRQGRSYEQYF. CDR3 bases: TGTGCCAGTAGACAGGGTCGCTCCTACGAGCAGTACTTC.

The CDR3 region is CASTLGGQGHGYTF. The CDR3 nucleotides are TGTGCCAGCACCTTAGGGGGACAGGGGCATGGCTACACCTTC. The chain couples TRBV28 to TRBJ1-2; TRBD1 matches 10 bases. Germline CDR1 reads MDHEN; CDR2 reads SYDVKM. V dropped 7 bases and J dropped 6; count of bases not matched to a gene: 8. The CDR3 loop spans 14 amino acids.

This rearrangement joins TRBV5-1 to TRBJ1-3; no reliable D call. The CDR3 covers 15 residues. V was trimmed by 0 bases and J by 7 bases, leaving 14 bases between them. The germline V gene encodes CDR1 SGHRS and CDR2 YFSETQ. CDR3: CASSLALTEGNTIYF. The DNA of the CDR3 is TGCGCCAGCAGCTTGGCCCTGACCGAAGGGAACACCATATATTTT.

The chain carries TRBV6-5 and TRBJ1-5; D may be TRBD1 (5 bases). Germline V gene lookup returns CDR1 MNHEY and CDR2 SVGAGI. With 6 bases removed from V and 1 base from J, the gap between germline ends came to 10 bases. The CDR3 runs to 14 residues. The CDR3 nucleotides are TGTGCCAGCAGGGGGACCGCCAGCAATCAGCCCCAGCATTTT. Its translation: CASRGTASNQPQHF.

The V call is TRBV9, the J call TRBJ2-3; D perhaps matches TRBD2 (5 bases). Germline values: CDR1 SGDLS, CDR2 YYNGEE. CDR3 size: 17 residues. The ends were cut back, 0 bases at V and 4 bases at J, with 18 bases in the middle. The CDR3 DNA reads as TGTGCCAGCAGCGTAGGGTGGTGGGGAGAGATGGCAGATACGCAGTATTTT. Translation: CASSVGWWGEMADTQYF.

This chain connects TRBV18 to TRBJ2-7; 8 bases match TRBD1. The CDR3 consists of 15 residues. J lost 6 bases, V lost 0 bases, and 7 bases had no gene match. Per the germline V gene, CDR1 is KGHSH and CDR2 is LQKENI. The CDR3 sequence: CASSPPGQAGSEQYF. Written as DNA, the CDR3 is TGTGCCAGCTCACCACCGGGACAGGCGGGTTCCGAGCAGTACTTC.

This clone was recorded a few times. The V gene is TRBV5-1, the J gene TRBJ2-2; TRBD1 is a possible D gene (6 bases). Germline values: CDR1 SGHRS, CDR2 YFSETQ. Trimming shortened V by 1 base and J by 7 bases, and 14 bases separated the two germline ends. The CDR3 runs to 15 residues. The CDR3 DNA sequence: TGCGCCAGCAGCTTGCGGGATAGGGGGAACGGGGAGCTGTTTTTT. Translation gives CASSLRDRGNGELFF. The entire variable domain, with the rest obtained from reference TRBV5-1 and TRBJ2-2, is as follows: KAGVTQTPRYLIKTRGQQVTLSCSPISGHRSVSWYQQTPGQGLQFLFEYFSETQRNKGNFPGRFSGRQFSNSRSEMNVSTLELGDSALYLCASSLRDRGNGELFFGEGSRLTVL.